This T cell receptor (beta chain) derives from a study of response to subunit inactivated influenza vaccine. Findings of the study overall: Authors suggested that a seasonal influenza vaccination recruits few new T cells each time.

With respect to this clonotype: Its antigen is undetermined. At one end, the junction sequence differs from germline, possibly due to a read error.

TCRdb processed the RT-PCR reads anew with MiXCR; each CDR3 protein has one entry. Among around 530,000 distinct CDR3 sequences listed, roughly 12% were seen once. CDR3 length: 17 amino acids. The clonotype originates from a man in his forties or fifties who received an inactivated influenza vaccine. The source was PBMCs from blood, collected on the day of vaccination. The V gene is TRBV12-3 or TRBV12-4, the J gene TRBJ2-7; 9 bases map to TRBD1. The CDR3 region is CASSLGRWTGVSYEHYF. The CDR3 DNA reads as TGTGCCAGCAGTTTAGGACGCTGGACAGGGGTCTCCTACGAGCACTACTTC.